This T cell receptor (beta chain) was captured in a study of blood T cell repertoires in COVID-19. Study overall: Material from acute and convalescent COVID-19 was sourced from the United States, Italy and Spain.

The germline V gene encodes CDR1 SGHAT and CDR2 FQNNGV. The germline V and J ends were trimmed by 2 bases and 0 bases, with 8 bases remaining between them. This CDR3 is 16 amino acids long. Assay used: immunoSEQ multiplex PCR; TCRdb lists only in-frame clones, some missing. Of roughly 20,000 clones listed, more than 70% are singletons. J is TRBJ2-6 and V is TRBV11-2; D remains unclear. What was sequenced was peripheral blood. The receptor comes from a human donor in a cohort sampled during active COVID-19. CDR3 amino acids: CASSLNPRSGANVLTF. CDR3 DNA sequence: TGTGCCAGCAGCTTAAATCCCCGCTCTGGGGCCAACGTCCTGACTTTC.